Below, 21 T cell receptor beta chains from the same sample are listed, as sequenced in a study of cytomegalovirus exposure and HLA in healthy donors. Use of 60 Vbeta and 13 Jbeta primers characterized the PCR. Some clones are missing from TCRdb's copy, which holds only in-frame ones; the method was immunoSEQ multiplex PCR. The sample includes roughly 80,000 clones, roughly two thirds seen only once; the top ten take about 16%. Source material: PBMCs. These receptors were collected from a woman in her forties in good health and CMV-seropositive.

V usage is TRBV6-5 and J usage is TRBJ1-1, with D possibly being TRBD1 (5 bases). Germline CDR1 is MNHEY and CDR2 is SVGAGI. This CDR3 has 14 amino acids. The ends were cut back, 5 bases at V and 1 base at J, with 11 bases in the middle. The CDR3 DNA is TGTGCCAGCAGTACCCAGGGCTCGAACACTGAAGCTTTCTTT. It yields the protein CASSTQGSNTEAFF.

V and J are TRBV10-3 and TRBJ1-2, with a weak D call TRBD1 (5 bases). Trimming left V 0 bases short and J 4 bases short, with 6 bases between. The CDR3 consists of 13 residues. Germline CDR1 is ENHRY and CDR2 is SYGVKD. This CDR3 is CAISESTAYGYTF. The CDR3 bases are TGTGCCATCAGTGAGTCGACAGCCTATGGCTACACCTTC.

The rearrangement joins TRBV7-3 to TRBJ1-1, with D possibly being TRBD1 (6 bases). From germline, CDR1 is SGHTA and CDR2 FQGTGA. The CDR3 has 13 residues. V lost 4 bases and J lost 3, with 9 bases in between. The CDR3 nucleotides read TGTGCCAGCAGCTGGTCAGGGGACACTGAAGCTTTCTTT. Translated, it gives CASSWSGDTEAFF. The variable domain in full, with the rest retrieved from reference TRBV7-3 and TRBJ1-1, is GAGVSQTPSNKVTEKGKYVELRCDPISGHTALYWYRQSLGQGPEFLIYFQGTGAADDSGLPNDRFFAVRPEGSVSTLKIQRTERGDSAVYLCASSWSGDTEAFFGQGTRLTVV.

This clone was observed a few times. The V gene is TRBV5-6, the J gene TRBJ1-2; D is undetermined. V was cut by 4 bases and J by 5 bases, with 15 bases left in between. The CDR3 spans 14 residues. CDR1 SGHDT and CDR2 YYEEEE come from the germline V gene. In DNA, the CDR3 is TGTGCCAGCAGCCGGGTAGGAATTTTATATGGCTACACCTTC. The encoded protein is CASSRVGILYGYTF.

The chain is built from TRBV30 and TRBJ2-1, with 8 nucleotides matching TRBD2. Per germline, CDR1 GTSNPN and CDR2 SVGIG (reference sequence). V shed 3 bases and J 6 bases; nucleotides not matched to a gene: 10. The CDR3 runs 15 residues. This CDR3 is CAWRRVAGLSNEQFF. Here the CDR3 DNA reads TGTGCCTGGAGACGCGTAGCGGGGCTTAGCAATGAGCAGTTCTTC.

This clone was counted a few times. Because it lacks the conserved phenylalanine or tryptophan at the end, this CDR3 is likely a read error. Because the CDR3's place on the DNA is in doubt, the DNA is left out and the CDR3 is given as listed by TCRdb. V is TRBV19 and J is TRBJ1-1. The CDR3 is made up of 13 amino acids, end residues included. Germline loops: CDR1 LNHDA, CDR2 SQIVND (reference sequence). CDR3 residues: CASSLRAVTEALV.

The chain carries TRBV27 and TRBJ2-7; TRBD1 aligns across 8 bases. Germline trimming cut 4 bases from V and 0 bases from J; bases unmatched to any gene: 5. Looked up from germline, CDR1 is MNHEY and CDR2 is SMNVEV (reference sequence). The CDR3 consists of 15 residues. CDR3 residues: CASSSTGVGSYEQYF. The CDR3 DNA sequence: TGTGCCAGCAGTTCGACAGGGGTGGGCTCCTACGAGCAGTACTTC.

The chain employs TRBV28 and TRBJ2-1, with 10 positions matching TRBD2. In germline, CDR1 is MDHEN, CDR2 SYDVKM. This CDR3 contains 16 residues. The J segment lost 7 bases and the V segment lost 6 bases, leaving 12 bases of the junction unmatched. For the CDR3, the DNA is TGTGCCAGCAGCCGGGGCGGGACTAGCGAGGGAAATGAGCAGTTCTTC. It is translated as CASSRGGTSEGNEQFF.

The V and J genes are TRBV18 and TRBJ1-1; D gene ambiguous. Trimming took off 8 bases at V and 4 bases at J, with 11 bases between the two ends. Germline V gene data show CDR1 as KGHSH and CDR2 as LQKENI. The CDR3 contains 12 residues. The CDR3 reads CASAGIRTEAFF. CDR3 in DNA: TGTGCCAGCGCGGGGATCCGCACTGAAGCTTTCTTT. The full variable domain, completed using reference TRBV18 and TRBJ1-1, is NAGVMQNPRHLVRRRGQEARLRCSPMKGHSHVYWYRQLPEEGLKFMVYLQKENIIDESGMPKERFSAEFPKEGPSILRIQQVVRGDSAAYFCASAGIRTEAFFGQGTRLTVV.

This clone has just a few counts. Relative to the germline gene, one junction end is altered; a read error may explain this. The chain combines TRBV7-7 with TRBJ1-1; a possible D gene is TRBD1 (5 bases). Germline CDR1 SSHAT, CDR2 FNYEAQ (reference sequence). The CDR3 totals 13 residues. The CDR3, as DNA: TGTGCTAGCAGCTTACAGGAGAACACTGAAGCTTTCTTT. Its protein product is CASSLQENTEAFF.

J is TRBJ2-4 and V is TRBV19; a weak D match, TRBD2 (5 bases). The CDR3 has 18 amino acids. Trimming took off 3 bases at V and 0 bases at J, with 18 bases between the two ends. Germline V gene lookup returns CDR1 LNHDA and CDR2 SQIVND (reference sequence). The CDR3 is CASSMDTLADLAKNIQYF. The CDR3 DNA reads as TGTGCCAGTAGTATGGATACGCTAGCCGACCTAGCCAAAAACATTCAGTACTTC.

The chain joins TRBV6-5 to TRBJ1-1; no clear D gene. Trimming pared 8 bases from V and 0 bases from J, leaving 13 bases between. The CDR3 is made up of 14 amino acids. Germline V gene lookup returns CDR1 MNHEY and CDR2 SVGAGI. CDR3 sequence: CASSLVAMNTEAFF. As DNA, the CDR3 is TGTGCCAGCTCCCTTGTCGCTATGAACACTGAAGCTTTCTTT.

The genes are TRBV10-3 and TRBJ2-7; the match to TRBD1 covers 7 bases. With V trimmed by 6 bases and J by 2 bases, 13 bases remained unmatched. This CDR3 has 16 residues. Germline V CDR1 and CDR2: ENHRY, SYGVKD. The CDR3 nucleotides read TGTGCCATCAGATCGAACCCGGGACAGCCAACCTACGAGCAGTACTTC. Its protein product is CAIRSNPGQPTYEQYF.

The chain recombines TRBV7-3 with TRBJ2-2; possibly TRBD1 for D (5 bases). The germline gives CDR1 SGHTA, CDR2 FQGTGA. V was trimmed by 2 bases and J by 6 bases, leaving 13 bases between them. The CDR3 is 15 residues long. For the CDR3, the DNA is TGTGCCAGCAGCTTAGGGCAGGGAAGCCCCGGGGAGCTGTTTTTT. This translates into CASSLGQGSPGELFF. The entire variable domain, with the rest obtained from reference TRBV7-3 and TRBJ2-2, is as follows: GAGVSQTPSNKVTEKGKYVELRCDPISGHTALYWYRQSLGQGPEFLIYFQGTGAADDSGLPNDRFFAVRPEGSVSTLKIQRTERGDSAVYLCASSLGQGSPGELFFGEGSRLTVL.

The CDR3 sequence is CASSYRMTNEKLFF. The CDR3 DNA reads TGCGCCAGCAGCTACAGGATGACTAATGAAAAACTGTTTTTT. This chain joins TRBV5-1 and TRBJ1-4, with D maybe TRBD1 (5 bases). V lost 3 bases and J 2 bases, leaving 8 bases between the germline ends. CDR1 is SGHRS, CDR2 YFSETQ, per germline. The CDR3 is 14 amino acids. Full variable domain (remainder filled in from reference TRBV5-1 and TRBJ1-4): KAGVTQTPRYLIKTRGQQVTLSCSPISGHRSVSWYQQTPGQGLQFLFEYFSETQRNKGNFPGRFSGRQFSNSRSEMNVSTLELGDSALYLCASSYRMTNEKLFFGSGTQLSVL.

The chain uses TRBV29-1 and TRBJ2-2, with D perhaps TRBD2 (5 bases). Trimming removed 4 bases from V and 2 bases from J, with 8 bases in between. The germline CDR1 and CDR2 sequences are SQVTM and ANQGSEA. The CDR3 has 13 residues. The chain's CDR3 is CSVVRENTGELFF. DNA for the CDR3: TGCAGCGTTGTCCGGGAAAACACCGGGGAGCTGTTTTTT.

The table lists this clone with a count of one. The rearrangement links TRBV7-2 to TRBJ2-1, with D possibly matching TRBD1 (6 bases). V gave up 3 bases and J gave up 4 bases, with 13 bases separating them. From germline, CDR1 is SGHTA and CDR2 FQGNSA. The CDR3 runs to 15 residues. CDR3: CASSFQGSVYNEQFF. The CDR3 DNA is TGTGCCAGCAGCTTCCAGGGGTCGGTTTACAATGAGCAGTTCTTC. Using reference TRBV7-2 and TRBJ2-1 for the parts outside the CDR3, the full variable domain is GAGVSQSPSNKVTEKGKDVELRCDPISGHTALYWYRQSLGQGLEFLIYFQGNSAPDKSGLPSDRFSAERTGGSVSTLTIQRTQQEDSAVYLCASSFQGSVYNEQFFGPGTRLTVL.

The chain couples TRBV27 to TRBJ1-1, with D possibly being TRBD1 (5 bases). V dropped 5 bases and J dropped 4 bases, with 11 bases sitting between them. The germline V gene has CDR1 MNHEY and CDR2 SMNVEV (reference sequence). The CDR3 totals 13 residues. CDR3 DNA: TGTGCCAGCAGTCCCCAGGGTGGCACTGAAGCTTTCTTT. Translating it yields CASSPQGGTEAFF.

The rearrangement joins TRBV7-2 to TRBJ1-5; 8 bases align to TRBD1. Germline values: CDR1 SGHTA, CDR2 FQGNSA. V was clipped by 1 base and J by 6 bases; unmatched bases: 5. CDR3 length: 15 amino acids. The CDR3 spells CASSLEGRGLQPQHF. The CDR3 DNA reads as TGTGCCAGCAGCTTAGAGGGCAGGGGGCTTCAGCCCCAGCATTTT.

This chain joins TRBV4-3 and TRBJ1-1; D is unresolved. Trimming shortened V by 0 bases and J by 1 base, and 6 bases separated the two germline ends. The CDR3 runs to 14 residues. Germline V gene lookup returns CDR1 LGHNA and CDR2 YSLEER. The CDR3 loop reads CASSQDLWNTEAFF. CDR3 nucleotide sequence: TGCGCCAGCAGCCAAGATCTGTGGAACACTGAAGCTTTCTTT.

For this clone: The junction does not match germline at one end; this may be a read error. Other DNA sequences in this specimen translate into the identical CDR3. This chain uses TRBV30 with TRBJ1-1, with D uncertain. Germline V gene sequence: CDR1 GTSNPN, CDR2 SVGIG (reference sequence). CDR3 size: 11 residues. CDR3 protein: CAWYTNTEAFF. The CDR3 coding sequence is TGCGCTTGGTACACCAACACTGAAGCTTTCTTT.